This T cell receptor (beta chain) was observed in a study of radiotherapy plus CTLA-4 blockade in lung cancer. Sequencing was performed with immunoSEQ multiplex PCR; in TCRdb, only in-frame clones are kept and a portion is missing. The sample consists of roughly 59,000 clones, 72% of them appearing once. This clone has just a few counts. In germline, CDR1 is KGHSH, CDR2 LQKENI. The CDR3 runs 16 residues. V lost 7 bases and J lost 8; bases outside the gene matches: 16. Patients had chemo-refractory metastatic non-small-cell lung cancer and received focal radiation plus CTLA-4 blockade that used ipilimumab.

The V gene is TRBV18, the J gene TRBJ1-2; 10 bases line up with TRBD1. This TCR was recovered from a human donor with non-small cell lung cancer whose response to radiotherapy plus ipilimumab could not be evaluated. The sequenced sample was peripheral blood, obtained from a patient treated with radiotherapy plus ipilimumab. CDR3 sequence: CASFTPGQGIMEGYTF. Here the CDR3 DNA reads TGTGCCAGCTTCACCCCGGGACAGGGGATTATGGAGGGCTACACCTTC. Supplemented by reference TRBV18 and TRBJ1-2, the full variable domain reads NAGVMQNPRHLVRRRGQEARLRCSPMKGHSHVYWYRQLPEEGLKFMVYLQKENIIDESGMPKERFSAEFPKEGPSILRIQQVVRGDSAAYFCASFTPGQGIMEGYTFGSGTRLTVV.